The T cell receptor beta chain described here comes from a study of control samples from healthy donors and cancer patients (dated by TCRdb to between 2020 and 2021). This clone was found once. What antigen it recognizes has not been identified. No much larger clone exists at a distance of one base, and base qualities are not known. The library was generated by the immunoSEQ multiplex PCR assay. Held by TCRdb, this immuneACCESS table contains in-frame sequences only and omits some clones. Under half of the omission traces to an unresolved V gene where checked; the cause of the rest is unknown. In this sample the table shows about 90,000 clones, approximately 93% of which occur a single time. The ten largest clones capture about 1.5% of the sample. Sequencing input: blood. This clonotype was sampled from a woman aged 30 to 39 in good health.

The base sequence is TGTGCCAGCAGCACCGTAGACAGGGTCTTGCACGAGCAGTACTTC. Its translation reads: CASSTVDRVLHEQYF. This chain joins TRBV11-2 to TRBJ2-7; 7 middle bases align to TRBD1. The CDR3 runs 15 residues from the cysteine to the phenylalanine. Only the CDR3 region is kept as DNA, spanning 45 bases read in frame from base 1. The germline V gene provides CDR1 SGHAT and CDR2 FQNNGV. From V the trimming removes 5 bases and from J it removes 5 bases, while the gene matches leave 12 bases of the junction unaccounted for.